Listed below are T cell receptor beta chains from one sample, sequenced in a study of TIL therapy for anti-PD-1-resistant metastatic lung cancer. Profiled with immunoSEQ multiplex PCR; TCRdb holds only in-frame clones, not every one. Counted here are some 52,000 clones, around 80% occurring once; the ten biggest clones make up about 5%. Sequenced material: blood, taken at baseline. These receptors all come from a woman aged 30-79 years with non-small cell lung cancer. CDR3s include the opening cysteine and the closing phenylalanine or tryptophan. A D gene is named only where the DNA matches it firmly. Rows may omit the clone size; those that give it use once, few, many or a size class.

abundance	d_gene	v_gene	j_gene	CDR3aa	CDR3nt
.	TRBD1	TRBV7-2	TRBJ1-2	CASSLPGTAYGYTF	TGTGCCAGCAGCTTGCCCGGGACAGCCTATGGCTACACCTTC
once	.	TRBV18	TRBJ1-2	CASSLDEVYGYTF	TGTGCCAGCTCCCTGGACGAGGTCTATGGCTACACCTTC
.	.	TRBV5-1	TRBJ2-7	CASSLGAGPSEQYF	TGCGCCAGCAGCTTGGGGGCCGGCCCCTCCGAGCAGTACTTC
.	TRBD1	TRBV28	TRBJ1-2	CASSPRGAGQGSGYGYTF	TGTGCCAGCAGTCCCCGGGGTGCCGGACAGGGGTCGGGCTATGGCTACACCTTC
.	TRBD1	TRBV20-1	TRBJ1-2	CSSGGWYGYTF	TGCAGTTCAGGGGGCTGGTATGGCTACACCTTC
medium-sized	.	TRBV11-2	TRBJ1-2	CASSYRQDYTF	TGTGCCAGCAGTTATCGACAGGACTACACCTTC
.	.	TRBV5-1	TRBJ1-6	CASSRDPLGSPLHF	TGCGCCAGCTCCCGGGACCCTTTAGGGTCACCCCTCCACTTT
.	.	TRBV30	TRBJ1-6	CAWRLRRDTISPLHF	TGTGCCTGGAGACTCCGCCGGGACACCATTTCACCCCTCCACTTT
.	.	TRBV2	TRBJ2-5	CASSNSRGLQETQYF	TGTGCCAGCAGCAACTCGCGAGGGCTTCAAGAGACCCAGTACTTC
.	.	TRBV19	TRBJ2-1	CASSPPTSLGTYNEQFF	TGTGCCAGTAGTCCTCCGACTAGTTTAGGCACCTACAATGAGCAGTTCTTC
.	TRBD2	TRBV5-4	TRBJ2-7	CASSLVREGHYEQYF	TGTGCCAGCAGCTTGGTGCGGGAGGGCCATTACGAGCAGTACTTC
.	.	TRBV19	TRBJ1-1	CASSGTGGLNTEAFF	TGTGCCAGTAGTGGAACGGGGGGCCTGAACACTGAAGCTTTCTTT
.	.	TRBV6-1	TRBJ1-3	CASSEPDRNTIYF	TGTGCCAGCAGTGAACCGGACAGAAACACCATATATTTT
.	.	TRBV7-9	TRBJ1-5	CASSPTSGEGQPQHF	TGTGCCAGCAGCCCAACATCAGGGGAAGGACAGCCCCAGCATTTT
.	.	TRBV20-1	TRBJ1-5	CSATPDQPQHF	TGCAGTGCCACTCCCGATCAGCCCCAGCATTTT
.	.	TRBV10-2	TRBJ1-5	CASSETGGAYSNQPQHF	TGCGCCAGCAGTGAGACAGGAGGGGCTTATAGCAATCAGCCCCAGCATTTT
.	.	TRBV19	TRBJ1-1	CASSIERNTEAFF	TGTGCCAGTAGTATAGAGAGGAACACTGAAGCTTTCTTT
.	.	TRBV28	TRBJ2-7	CASSFSTAQGISSYEQYF	TGTGCCAGCAGTTTTTCGACCGCCCAGGGGATAAGCTCCTACGAGCAGTACTTC
.	TRBD2	TRBV5-4	TRBJ2-1	CASSIPGLAEYNEQFF	TGTGCCAGCAGCATTCCGGGACTAGCGGAGTACAATGAGCAGTTCTTC
few	.	TRBV5-5	TRBJ2-7	CASSPGTREQYF	TGTGCCAGCAGCCCCGGGACCCGCGAGCAGTACTTC
.	.	TRBV13	TRBJ1-4	CVSSLGPGGAEKLFF	TGTGTCAGCAGCTTAGGCCCGGGGGGTGCGGAAAAACTGTTTTTT
.	.	TRBV5-1	TRBJ1-6	CASSLTGLESSPLHF	TGCGCCAGCAGCTTGACAGGCCTGGAGAGTTCACCCCTCCACTTT
.	.	TRBV6-1	TRBJ2-1	CASSEGTGWDEQFF	TGTGCCAGCAGTGAAGGAACAGGTTGGGATGAGCAGTTCTTC
.	.	TRBV5-4	TRBJ2-1	CASSYRRLAVSYNEQFF	TGTGCCAGCAGCTACCGGAGATTAGCAGTCTCCTACAATGAGCAGTTCTTC
.	.	TRBV2	TRBJ2-2	CASSELLANTGELFF	TGTGCCAGCAGTGAACTACTAGCAAACACCGGGGAGCTGTTTTTT
.	.	TRBV5-6	TRBJ2-1	CASSSATALFF	TGTGCCAGCAGCTCGGCTACCGCCTTGTTCTTC
.	.	TRBV2	TRBJ1-2	CASSEAAVIDGYTF	TGTGCCAGCAGTGAAGCGGCGGTTATAGATGGCTACACCTTC
.	.	TRBV19	TRBJ2-7	CASSIPPMGEGSSYEQYF	TGTGCCAGTAGTATCCCACCGATGGGGGAAGGGAGCTCCTACGAGCAGTACTTC
.	.	TRBV2	TRBJ1-3	CASSEAPEDTIYF	TGTGCCAGCAGTGAAGCGCCTGAAGACACCATATATTTT
.	TRBD1	TRBV6-6	TRBJ2-7	CASSRSRQGYEQYF	TGTGCCAGCAGTCGATCTAGACAGGGCTACGAGCAGTACTTC
.	.	TRBV5-6	TRBJ2-7	CASSFRGAARYEQYF	TGTGCCAGCAGCTTCCGGGGGGCGGCCAGGTACGAGCAGTACTTC
.	TRBD1	TRBV5-1	TRBJ2-7	CASTQTGTYEQYF	TGCGCCAGCACCCAGACAGGGACCTACGAGCAGTACTTC
.	TRBD1	TRBV11-2	TRBJ2-5	CASRPIRDRVGRETQYF	TGTGCCAGCAGACCGATCCGGGACAGGGTAGGTCGAGAGACCCAGTACTTC
.	.	TRBV12-5	TRBJ2-3	CASDRPGTDTQYF	TGTGCTAGTGATCGGCCAGGCACAGATACGCAGTATTTT
.	.	TRBV7-9	TRBJ2-3	CASSFRWAARVEYADTQYF	TGTGCCAGCAGCTTTCGGTGGGCCGCTCGAGTCGAATACGCAGATACGCAGTATTTT
.	.	TRBV6-4	TRBJ1-5	CASSPSWNQPQHF	TGTGCCAGCAGCCCTTCTTGGAATCAGCCCCAGCATTTT
few	.	TRBV2	TRBJ2-7	CASRVGNRPTYEQYF	TGTGCCAGCAGGGTAGGAAACAGGCCGACCTACGAGCAGTACTTC
once	TRBD1	TRBV19	TRBJ2-1	CASSLGTGYNEQFF	TGTGCCAGTAGTTTGGGGACAGGCTACAATGAGCAGTTCTTC
.	.	TRBV10-1	TRBJ2-1	CATAAGSYNEQFF	TGCGCCACCGCAGCGGGCTCCTACAATGAGCAGTTCTTC
.	.	TRBV10-3	TRBJ2-7	CAISESEGAYYEQYF	TGTGCCATCAGTGAGTCGGAAGGTGCTTACTACGAGCAGTACTTC
.	TRBD1	TRBV5-1	TRBJ1-3	CASSLFTGGIGNTIYF	TGCGCCAGCAGCTTGTTTACAGGGGGCATAGGAAACACCATATATTTT
.	.	TRBV5-6	TRBJ1-1	CASSLELVSTEAFF	TGTGCCAGCAGCTTGGAATTAGTTTCCACTGAAGCTTTCTTT
.	TRBD1	TRBV10-3	TRBJ1-1	CAIRGTGGGNTEAFF	TGTGCCATCAGGGGGACAGGGGGTGGGAACACTGAAGCTTTCTTT
.	.	TRBV4-2	TRBJ2-1	CASSQGGGQFF	TGTGCCAGCAGCCAAGGTGGGGGGCAGTTCTTC